A single sample is the source of the 5 T cell receptor beta chains below, sequenced in a study of cytomegalovirus exposure and HLA in healthy donors. PCR used 60 Vbeta primers and 13 Jbeta primers. TCRdb's table, derived via immunoSEQ multiplex PCR, lists solely in-frame clones and lacks some. The sample yields approximately 150,000 clones, roughly 81% seen once. The specimen sequenced was PBMCs. Receptors originate from a woman between 18 and 29 years old in good health and CMV-seropositive.

The chain links TRBV5-1 to TRBJ2-5; 11 bases line up with TRBD2. The CDR3 length is 15 residues. Germline-derived CDR1 and CDR2 are SGHRS and YFSETQ. Germline trimming cut 0 bases from V and 5 bases from J; bases unmatched to any gene: 3. CDR3 nucleotides: TGCGCCAGCAGCTTGGGACTAGCGGGGATCGAGACCCAGTACTTC. Its protein product is CASSLGLAGIETQYF.

This chain joins TRBV4-1 and TRBJ2-2; 9 nucleotides agree with TRBD1. CDR1 is MGHRA and CDR2 is YSYEKL in the germline V gene. The CDR3 loop spans 16 amino acids. Trimming took 4 bases from V and 7 from J; bases not matched to a gene: 10. In nucleotides, the CDR3 is TGCGCCAGCAGCCGATATTCGGGGACAGGGAACGGGGAGCTGTTTTTT. This encodes CASSRYSGTGNGELFF.

CDR3 nucleotides: TGTGCCAGTAGTAACCCCGGCACAGGGGGAGGCAACGTCCTGACTTTC. It encodes CASSNPGTGGGNVLTF. This chain joins TRBV19 and TRBJ2-6, with 8 bases matching TRBD1. The J segment lost 9 bases and the V segment lost 4 bases, leaving 11 bases of the junction unmatched. The length of the CDR3 is 16 residues. Germline values: CDR1 LNHDA, CDR2 SQIVND (reference sequence).

In nucleotides, the CDR3 is TGTGCCAGCAGTTCAGGACACCGAGCAACTAATGAAAAACTGTTTTTT. Protein sequence: CASSSGHRATNEKLFF. The V and J genes are TRBV28 and TRBJ1-4; D may be TRBD1 (5 bases). The CDR3 extends over 16 amino acids. The germline V gene encodes CDR1 MDHEN and CDR2 SYDVKM. Trimming stripped 4 bases from V and 0 bases from J, with 12 bases between.

This clone was counted once. The J gene is TRBJ1-5, the V gene TRBV10-3, with TRBD1 matching 9 bases. This CDR3 spans 17 amino acids. Germline trimming cut 4 bases from V and 3 bases from J; bases unmatched to any gene: 10. CDR1 is ENHRY, CDR2 SYGVKD, per germline. In nucleotides, the CDR3 is TGTGCCATCAGTGGGGGACAGGGCATGGGATCCAATCAGCCCCAGCATTTT. Translation gives CAISGGQGMGSNQPQHF.